One sample yielded the 7 T cell receptor beta chains listed below, sequenced in a study of blood T cell repertoires in COVID-19. Method: immunoSEQ multiplex PCR; TCRdb's copy keeps in-frame clones and lacks some. Here the sample spans under 300,000 clones, 70% to 90% being singletons. Sequenced: peripheral blood. Receptors were obtained from a man aged 50 or older with acute or convalescent COVID-19.

The rearrangement links TRBV2 to TRBJ1-6; the D is unclear. Trimming pared 1 base from V and 9 bases from J, leaving 4 bases between. Germline V lookup: CDR1 SNHLY, CDR2 FYNNEI. The CDR3 totals 12 residues. CDR3 in amino acids: CASSEGSSPLHF. CDR3 nucleotide sequence: TGTGCCAGCAGTGAAGGGAGTTCACCCCTCCACTTT. Drawing the rest from reference TRBV2 and TRBJ1-6, the complete variable domain is EPEVTQTPSHQVTQMGQEVILRCVPISNHLYFYWYRQILGQKVEFLVSFYNNEISEKSEIFDDQFSVERPDGSNFTLKIRSTKLEDSAMYFCASSEGSSPLHFGNGTRLTVT.

The chain carries TRBV28 and TRBJ1-2; the match to TRBD1 covers 8 bases. The CDR3 loop spans 14 amino acids. Germline assignment: CDR1 MDHEN and CDR2 SYDVKM. V lost 2 bases to trimming and J lost 3 bases; unmatched junction nucleotides: 2. Here the CDR3 DNA reads TGTGCCAGCAGTTTACAGGGGGCCCACTATGGCTACACCTTC. Residues: CASSLQGAHYGYTF.

J is TRBJ1-1 and V is TRBV28; D unclear. The CDR3 is 13 amino acids. V lost 5 bases and J 0 bases, leaving 7 bases between the germline ends. CDR1 and CDR2 from the germline V gene are MDHEN and SYDVKM. For the CDR3, the DNA is TGTGCCAGCAGTAGTAACATGAACACTGAAGCTTTCTTT. It is translated as CASSSNMNTEAFF.

This chain joins TRBV18 and TRBJ1-2; possibly TRBD1 for D (6 bases). The CDR3 has 12 amino acids. The V end was cut by 2 bases, the J end by 6 bases, with 7 bases between. Germline values: CDR1 KGHSH, CDR2 LQKENI. The DNA of the CDR3 is TGTGCCAGCTCACCAGCAGGGGATGGCTACACCTTC. Protein sequence: CASSPAGDGYTF.

The chain employs TRBV28 and TRBJ2-7; 9 positions match TRBD2. V lost 2 bases, J lost 2 bases, and 4 bases stayed unmatched. Germline lookup yields CDR1 MDHEN and CDR2 SYDVKM. This CDR3 spans 15 amino acids. CDR3 bases: TGTGCCAGCAGTTTAGGTCTAGCGGGAACCTACGAGCAGTACTTC. Residues: CASSLGLAGTYEQYF.

This clone was seen only once. J is TRBJ2-1 and V is TRBV2; 8 nucleotides match TRBD2. Germline V gene lookup returns CDR1 SNHLY and CDR2 FYNNEI. V trimming: 6 bases; J trimming: 3 bases; junction bases outside the gene matches: 4. This CDR3 is 14 amino acids long. The CDR3 protein is CASSRTSYYNEQFF. DNA of the CDR3: TGTGCCAGCAGCCGGACTAGCTACTACAATGAGCAGTTCTTC.

The chain is built from TRBV28 and TRBJ1-6, with D perhaps matching TRBD1 (6 bases). The CDR3 totals 16 residues. Trimming took off 7 bases at V and 7 bases at J, with 20 bases between the two ends. Germline lookup yields CDR1 MDHEN and CDR2 SYDVKM. In DNA, the CDR3 is TGTGCCAGCACCCCCGGGGGGCCCAGGGGCAATTCACCCCTCCACTTT. This sequence encodes CASTPGGPRGNSPLHF.